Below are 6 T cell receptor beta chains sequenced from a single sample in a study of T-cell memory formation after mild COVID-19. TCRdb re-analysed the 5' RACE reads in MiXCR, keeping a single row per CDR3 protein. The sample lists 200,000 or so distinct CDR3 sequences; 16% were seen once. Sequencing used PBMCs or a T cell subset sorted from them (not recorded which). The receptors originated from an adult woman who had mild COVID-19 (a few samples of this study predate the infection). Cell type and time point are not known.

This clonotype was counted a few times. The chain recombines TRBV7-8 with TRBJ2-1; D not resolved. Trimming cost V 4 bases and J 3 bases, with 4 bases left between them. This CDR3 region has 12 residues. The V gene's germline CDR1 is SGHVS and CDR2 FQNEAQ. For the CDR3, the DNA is TGTGCCAGCAGCTCCGTCTACAATGAGCAGTTCTTC. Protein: CASSSVYNEQFF.

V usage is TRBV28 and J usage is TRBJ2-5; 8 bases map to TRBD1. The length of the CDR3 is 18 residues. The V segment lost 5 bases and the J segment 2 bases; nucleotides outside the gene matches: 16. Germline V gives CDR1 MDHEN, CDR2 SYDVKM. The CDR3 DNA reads TGTGCCAGCAGTCTGAACGTCGGACAGGGACGAGGACAAGAGACCCAGTACTTC. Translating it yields CASSLNVGQGRGQETQYF. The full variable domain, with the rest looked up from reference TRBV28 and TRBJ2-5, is DVKVTQSSRYLVKRTGEKVFLECVQDMDHENMFWYRQDPGLGLRLIYFSYDVKMKEKGDIPEGYSVSREKKERFSLILESASTNQTSMYLCASSLNVGQGRGQETQYFGPGTRLLVL.

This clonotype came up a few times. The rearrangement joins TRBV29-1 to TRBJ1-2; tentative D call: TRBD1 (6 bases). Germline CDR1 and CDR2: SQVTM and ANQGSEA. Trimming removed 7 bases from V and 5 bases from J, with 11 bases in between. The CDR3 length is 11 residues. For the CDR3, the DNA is TGCAGCGCCAAGGGGGGGTATGGCTACACCTTC. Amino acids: CSAKGGYGYTF.

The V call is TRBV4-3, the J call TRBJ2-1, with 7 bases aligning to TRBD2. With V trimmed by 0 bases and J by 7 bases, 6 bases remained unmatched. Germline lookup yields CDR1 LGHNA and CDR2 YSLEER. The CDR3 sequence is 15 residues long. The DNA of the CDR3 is TGCGCCAGCAGCCAAGAACTAGCGATCGAAAATGAGCAGTTCTTC. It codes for CASSQELAIENEQFF.

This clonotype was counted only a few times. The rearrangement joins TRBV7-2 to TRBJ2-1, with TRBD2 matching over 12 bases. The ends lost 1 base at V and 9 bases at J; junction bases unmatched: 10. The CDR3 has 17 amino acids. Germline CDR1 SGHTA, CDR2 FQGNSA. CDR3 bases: TGTGCCAGCAGCTTAGTAGAGACTAGCGGGAGTGGGGTTGAGCAGTTCTTC. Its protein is CASSLVETSGSGVEQFF. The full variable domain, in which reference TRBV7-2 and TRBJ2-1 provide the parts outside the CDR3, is GAGVSQSPSNKVTEKGKDVELRCDPISGHTALYWYRQSLGQGLEFLIYFQGNSAPDKSGLPSDRFSAERTGGSVSTLTIQRTQQEDSAVYLCASSLVETSGSGVEQFFGPGTRLTVL.

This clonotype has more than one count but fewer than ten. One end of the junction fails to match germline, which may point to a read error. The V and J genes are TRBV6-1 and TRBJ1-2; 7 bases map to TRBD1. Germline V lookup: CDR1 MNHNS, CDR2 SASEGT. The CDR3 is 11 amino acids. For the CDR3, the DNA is TGTGCCAGCAGCCCCGGGACAGCGACAAACTTC. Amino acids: CASSPGTATNF.